Shown below are 22 T cell receptor beta chains from a single sample sequenced in a study of OX40 agonist ivuxolimab in advanced cancers. The library was generated by the immunoSEQ multiplex PCR assay. In TCRdb, the immuneACCESS table is reduced to in-frame sequences with V and J assigned. These tables do not hold every clone; where another copy was compared, an unresolved V gene accounts for under half, and the others remain unexplained. The sample has tens of thousands of clones on record, 82% of them singletons. The ten largest clones represent about 0.42% of the sample. The sequenced sample was CD4+ or CD8+ T cells sorted from blood, obtained in a trial of the OX40 agonist ivuxolimab. The source is an adult with an advanced solid tumor such as melanoma, head and neck, liver or kidney cancer.

The chain joins TRBV2 to TRBJ1-2; tentatively, D is TRBD1 (5 bases). The CDR3 is 12 amino acids. Germline assignment: CDR1 SNHLY and CDR2 FYNNEI. V gave up 7 bases and J gave up 4 bases, with 10 bases separating them. The DNA for the CDR3 is TGTGCCAGCACCGAGGGGAGCTATGGCTACACCTTC. Amino acid sequence: CASTEGSYGYTF.

The rearrangement links TRBV4-1 to TRBJ2-2; 9 bases match TRBD1. The CDR3 length is 16 residues. CDR1 and CDR2 (germline): MGHRA, YSYEKL. Trimming cost V 3 bases and J 7 bases; bases outside gene matches: 9. The CDR3 region has the DNA TGCGCCAGCAGCCATAAACTAAAGGGACAGGGCGGGGAGCTGTTTTTT. Translating gives CASSHKLKGQGGELFF.

This rearrangement joins TRBV29-1 to TRBJ2-1; no reliable D call. In germline, CDR1 is SQVTM, CDR2 ANQGSEA. The CDR3 length is 14 residues. Trimming stripped 6 bases from V and 4 bases from J, with 16 bases between. The CDR3 is CSVAPLRKYNEQFF. In DNA, the CDR3 is TGCAGCGTGGCCCCTCTTCGGAAATACAATGAGCAGTTCTTC.

The gene calls are TRBV7-2 and TRBJ2-1, with 15 bases aligning to TRBD2. CDR3 length: 18 residues. CDR1 is SGHTA and CDR2 is FQGNSA in the germline V gene. Trimming at V came to 1 base and at J to 4 bases, leaving 5 bases not matched to a gene. The CDR3 nucleotides read TGTGCCAGCAGCTTAGAGGGGACTAGCGGGAGGTATTACAATGAGCAGTTCTTC. It encodes CASSLEGTSGRYYNEQFF.

This clone turned up a few times. The chain employs TRBV5-1 and TRBJ1-2; 7 positions match TRBD1. CDR3 length: 14 residues. Germline lookup yields CDR1 SGHRS and CDR2 YFSETQ. V lost 1 base to trimming and J lost 8 bases; unmatched junction nucleotides: 8. For the CDR3, the DNA is TGCGCCAGCAGCTTGTCCCCAGGGGGAGGGGGCTACACCTTC. Amino acids: CASSLSPGGGGYTF.

The chain uses TRBV28 and TRBJ1-1, with TRBD1 as a possible D gene (6 bases). The length of the CDR3 is 16 residues. Germline-derived CDR1 and CDR2 are MDHEN and SYDVKM. V lost 5 bases, J lost 3 bases, and 19 bases lay in between. CDR3 DNA: TGTGCCAGCAGTCCTAACAGGGACCCCGCCGACACTGAAGCTTTCTTT. Amino acid sequence: CASSPNRDPADTEAFF.

The rearrangement links TRBV19 to TRBJ1-1; TRBD1 matches at 7 bases. Germline assignment: CDR1 LNHDA and CDR2 SQIVND (reference sequence). This CDR3 contains 17 residues. J gave up 8 bases and V 4 bases, and 19 bases lay outside the gene matches. The CDR3 spells CASSRSGGVIREIEAFF. CDR3 DNA sequence: TGTGCCAGTAGTAGATCAGGGGGAGTGATTCGGGAGATCGAAGCTTTCTTT.

The chain carries TRBV7-2 and TRBJ2-2, with a weak D call TRBD2 (6 bases). Germline V lookup: CDR1 SGHTA, CDR2 FQGNSA. This CDR3 comprises 13 residues. V was clipped by 5 bases and J by 10 bases, with 14 bases between them. This CDR3 reads CASSRQRVSELFF. The CDR3 DNA is TGTGCCAGCAGCCGACAGCGGGTTTCGGAGCTGTTTTTT.

The chain is built from TRBV7-2 and TRBJ1-5, with D possibly TRBD1 on 6 matching bases. The V end lost 1 base, the J end lost 2 bases, and 9 bases lay between the germline ends. There are 15 residues in the CDR3. Germline assignment: CDR1 SGHTA and CDR2 FQGNSA. As DNA, the CDR3 is TGTGCCAGCAGCTTAGGATGGACAGGCAATCAGCCCCAGCATTTT. This gives the protein CASSLGWTGNQPQHF.

This clone was detected a few times. Here the CDR3 DNA reads TGTGCCAGCAGACGGGACAGGGCTAGTTCACCCCTCCACTTT. Encoded protein: CASRRDRASSPLHF. The chain employs TRBV2 and TRBJ1-6, with TRBD1 matching over 9 bases. This CDR3 comprises 14 residues. Germline CDR1 SNHLY, CDR2 FYNNEI. Losses at the gene ends were 6 bases for V and 9 bases for J; bases not matched to a gene: 6.

The chain carries TRBV27 and TRBJ1-4; 10 bases align to TRBD1. CDR1 MNHEY and CDR2 SMNVEV come from the germline V gene (reference sequence). The CDR3 contains 18 residues. The ends lost 1 base at V and 9 bases at J; junction bases unmatched: 14. CDR3 in amino acids: CASSLWDRGTGWPKKLFF. The CDR3 DNA follows: TGTGCCAGCAGTTTATGGGACAGGGGAACTGGGTGGCCCAAAAAACTGTTTTTT.

The V call is TRBV5-1, the J call TRBJ1-6; TRBD1 matches at 9 bases. The CDR3 is 14 amino acids. CDR1 is SGHRS and CDR2 is YFSETQ in the germline V gene. Germline trimming cut 3 bases from V and 8 bases from J; bases unmatched to any gene: 3. The CDR3, as DNA: TGCGCCAGCAGCTCGGGACAGGGTTATTCACCCCTCCACTTT. It codes for CASSSGQGYSPLHF.

In its sample, this clone was seen a few times. The V gene is TRBV28, the J gene TRBJ1-2, with D maybe TRBD1 (5 bases). Germline V gene sequence: CDR1 MDHEN, CDR2 SYDVKM. The ends were cut back, 4 bases at V and 4 bases at J, with 19 bases in the middle. The CDR3 covers 16 residues. The CDR3 here is CASSSPGPRSPYGYTF. The CDR3, as DNA: TGTGCCAGCAGTTCACCGGGACCAAGGTCCCCCTATGGCTACACCTTC.

The chain recombines TRBV4-3 with TRBJ1-3, with D hard to call. CDR3 length: 15 amino acids. The V gene's germline CDR1 is LGHNA and CDR2 YSLEER. With 0 bases removed from V and 4 bases from J, the gap between germline ends came to 10 bases. The CDR3 DNA reads as TGCGCCAGCAGCCAAGAAACGGGTTTCGGAAACACCATATATTTT. Amino acid sequence: CASSQETGFGNTIYF.

This clone was counted a single time. The chain employs TRBV7-2 and TRBJ2-3; D might be TRBD2 (6 bases). The germline V gene has CDR1 SGHTA and CDR2 FQGNSA. The ends were cut back, 2 bases at V and 4 bases at J, with 16 bases in the middle. This CDR3 region has 16 residues. The CDR3 coding sequence is TGTGCCAGCAGCTTAACTGGGGTAGCGGTTTCAGATACGCAGTATTTT. Translation gives CASSLTGVAVSDTQYF. The full variable domain, with the rest looked up from reference TRBV7-2 and TRBJ2-3, is GAGVSQSPSNKVTEKGKDVELRCDPISGHTALYWYRQSLGQGLEFLIYFQGNSAPDKSGLPSDRFSAERTGGSVSTLTIQRTQQEDSAVYLCASSLTGVAVSDTQYFGPGTRLTVL.

The chain has TRBV9 and TRBJ2-3; no clear D. This CDR3 has 14 residues. V lost 3 bases, J lost 1 base, and 9 bases lay in between. Germline values: CDR1 SGDLS, CDR2 YYNGEE. The CDR3 DNA sequence: TGTGCCAGCAGCGCCCATCGGGGCACAGATACGCAGTATTTT. Amino acid sequence: CASSAHRGTDTQYF.

This sequence joins TRBV7-2 and TRBJ2-1, with 8 bases matching TRBD2. The germline V gene has CDR1 SGHTA and CDR2 FQGNSA. This CDR3 has 16 amino acids. The V segment lost 6 bases and the J segment 0 bases; nucleotides outside the gene matches: 7. Here the CDR3 reads CASRSSGTSSYNEQFF. CDR3 in DNA: TGTGCCAGCAGAAGTAGCGGGACTAGCTCCTACAATGAGCAGTTCTTC.

The chain couples TRBV7-2 to TRBJ2-7; tentatively, D is TRBD2 (5 bases). The V gene's germline CDR1 is SGHTA and CDR2 FQGNSA. Trimming shortened V by 2 bases and J by 3 bases, and 17 bases separated the two germline ends. This CDR3 region has 16 residues. CDR3 sequence: CASSLNPGNLRYEQYV. The CDR3 bases are TGTGCCAGCAGCTTAAATCCGGGAAACCTACGCTACGAGCAGTACGTC.

The chain carries TRBV18 and TRBJ1-6, with D unresolved. The V end lost 4 bases, the J end lost 7 bases, and 11 bases lay between the germline ends. The CDR3 runs 14 residues. The germline V gene encodes CDR1 KGHSH and CDR2 LQKENI. The chain's CDR3 is CASSQGVDNSPLHF. For the CDR3, the DNA is TGTGCCAGCTCACAGGGAGTCGACAATTCACCCCTCCACTTT.

In its sample, this clone was seen once. The chain joins TRBV4-1 to TRBJ2-5; D not resolved. Trimming pared 3 bases from V and 5 bases from J, leaving 13 bases between. The CDR3 runs to 14 residues. Per germline, CDR1 MGHRA and CDR2 YSYEKL. CDR3 bases: TGCGCCAGCAGCCAGCTTCTAGGCGGTGAGACCCAGTACTTC. It yields the protein CASSQLLGGETQYF.

There are a few counts of this clone. The chain links TRBV29-1 to TRBJ1-1; tentative D call: TRBD1 (5 bases). Trimming took off 6 bases at V and 1 base at J, with 12 bases between the two ends. Germline-derived CDR1 and CDR2 are SQVTM and ANQGSEA. This CDR3 has 13 residues. CDR3 protein: CSVGRGENTEAFF. For the CDR3, the DNA is TGCAGCGTGGGTAGGGGTGAGAACACTGAAGCTTTCTTT. Filled out from reference TRBV29-1 and TRBJ1-1, the complete variable domain reads SAVISQKPSRDICQRGTSLTIQCQVDSQVTMMFWYRQQPGQSLTLIATANQGSEATYESGFVIDKFPISRPNLTFSTLTVSNMSPEDSSIYLCSVGRGENTEAFFGQGTRLTVV.

The genes are TRBV14 and TRBJ2-2; D perhaps matches TRBD1 (7 bases). The V gene's germline CDR1 is SGHDN and CDR2 FVKESK. V was pared by 2 bases and J by 1 base, with 17 bases between. The CDR3 length is 18 residues. In nucleotides, the CDR3 is TGTGCCAGCAGCCAAATTAATTACAGGGGACTGAACACCGGGGAGCTGTTTTTT. It codes for CASSQINYRGLNTGELFF.